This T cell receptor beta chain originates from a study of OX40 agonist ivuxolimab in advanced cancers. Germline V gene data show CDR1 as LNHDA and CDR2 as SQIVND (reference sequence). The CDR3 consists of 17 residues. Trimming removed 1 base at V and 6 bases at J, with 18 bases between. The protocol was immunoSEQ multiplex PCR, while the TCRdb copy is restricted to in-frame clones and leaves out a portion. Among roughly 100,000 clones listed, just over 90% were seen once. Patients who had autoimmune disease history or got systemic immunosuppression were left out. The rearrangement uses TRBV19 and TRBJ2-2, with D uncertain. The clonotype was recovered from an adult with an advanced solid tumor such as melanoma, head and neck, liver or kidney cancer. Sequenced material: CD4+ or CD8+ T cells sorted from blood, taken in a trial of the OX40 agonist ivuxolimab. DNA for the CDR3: TGTGCCAGTAGTATAGGGGCGGCTACCGACGGTTCCGGGGAGCTGTTTTTT. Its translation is CASSIGAATDGSGELFF.